This section outlines one T cell receptor (beta chain) sequence together with its context. Its antigen is unknown. Base qualities are not at hand, and no much larger clone is one base apart. Using the deep immunoSEQ assay, multiplex PCR amplified TCR CDR3 regions from genomic DNA. Extracted genomic DNA from each cell subset was distributed evenly across all wells of several immunoSEQ 96-well plates, and each plate was treated as a replicate. For sorted subsets, roughly 200 ng of genomic DNA, equivalent to about 30,000 T cell genomes, went into each replicate PCR. Purified libraries were quantified with a Qubit 3.0 fluorometer, sized on a Bioanalyzer 2100, and re-quantified with the KAPA Library Quantification kit. Every immunoSEQ 96-well plate was sequenced on a separate single-read 150-cycle Illumina NextSeq 550 flow cell. As for how the authors treated the data: The immunoSEQ output contained only junctional sequences without quality scores, so filtering could not match that applied to full-length reads. To assign V/J genes and CDR3, sequences were annotated against IMGT germline references using PyIR, a Python wrapper for IgBLAST v1.9. Any read was removed if the V/J assignment was weak (E-value above 1e-6), the CDR3 was missing, or the read contained stop codons, out-of-frame junctions, or ambiguous translated residues. V3J clonotypes were defined as sequences sharing an identical inferred V gene, J gene, and CDR3 amino acid sequence. Percentage overlap between repertoires was calculated by dividing the number of shared unique clonotypes by the size of the smaller repertoire. Repertoire richness was assessed with RTK rarefaction, the Chao1 estimator, and Recon v2.1 estimates of unobserved clonotypes. Generation probabilities for all TCRbeta clonotypes obtained by the gDNA method from a few donors were computed using OLGA. This is the immuneACCESS table as TCRdb keeps it, with only in-frame sequences that have V and J called. A part of the clones is gone; compared with another copy, unresolved V genes explain less than half, and the rest is unexplained. V and J calls and clone size are those listed in that table; D and trimming were worked out from the DNA. Across this sample there are some 1,900,000 clones, with roughly 95% seen only once. The leading ten clones occupy less than 1.5% of the sample.

This sample stems from a study of shared clonotypes between healthy human individuals (dated by TCRdb to 2018 to 2021). Regarding the study in general: The cohort comprised two women and three men aged 18 to 49 years. Per donor, three plates each were used for CD4 naive and CD4 memory, two for CD8 naive, and one for CD8 memory. The study deeply sequenced blood TCR repertoires of five healthy adults to estimate repertoire size and the extent of clonotype sharing between individuals. Different laboratories and diverse techniques were used to prepare libraries and sequence TCR repertoires, to increase sequencing depth and limit assay-specific biases. Leukapheresis yielded between about 0.8 and 8.9 billion PBMCs per donor.

CD8 naive samples were obtained by positive selection for CCR7 among CD45RO-negative cells, yielding a CD45RA+CCR7+ population from which TemRA cells were excluded. Donors were healthy HIV-negative adults with no recently reported acute infections or vaccinations. Every donor was a Caucasian adult living in Nashville, Tennessee, USA. After blood collection by leukapheresis, PBMCs were isolated using Ficoll-Histopaque density gradient centrifugation and then cryopreserved in the vapor phase of liquid nitrogen. Analytical flow cytometry was used to check the purity and quantity of every magnetically sorted T cell population. Each sorted fraction had its genomic DNA isolated and then quantified by UV absorbance on a Nanodrop 2000c. V is pared back by 0 bases and J by 7 bases, with 14 bases lying between the germline termini. In the germline V gene, CDR1 corresponds to SNHLY and CDR2 to FYNNEI. The CDR3 goes from the cysteine to the phenylalanine over 15 residues. Just the 45-base CDR3 DNA is kept, in frame starting at base 1.

The study at large found these results: Only blood was sampled, and tissue TCR repertoires likely differ from those in blood. Naive subsets generally had larger estimated clonotype richness than memory subsets did. Because the study included a small number of donors, the genetic and exposure-history diversity represented was limited. Sharing across a few donors was observed for around 5% of naive CD4, under 4% of naive CD8, about 2.3% of memory CD4, and roughly 0.4% of memory CD8 clonotypes. Based on pairwise subsampling, the degree of clonotype sharing among donors was expected to be affected by sequencing depth. Rarefaction of sorted-subset datasets indicated incomplete sequencing despite the large sequencing depth. Compared with non-shared clonotypes, the clonotypes found in all four sorted-subset donors had higher generation probabilities.

This TCR came from a man in his late teens or twenties in good health. Input material: naive CD8+ T cells sorted from blood. The meaning of the sample's cell subset or site label: CD45RA+CCR7+. This sequence uses TRBV2 and TRBJ2-3; the D call is possibly TRBD1 or TRBD2, each sharing 6 bases. The DNA reads as follows: TGTGCCAGCAGTGAAGCGCTTGGGGGGCGAAATACGCAGTATTTT. Translated, this is CASSEALGGRNTQYF.